The clone carrying this TCR beta chain was counted a few times. The target antigen is unknown. The data belong to a study of T-cell memory formation after mild COVID-19. Study results and caveats: Contracting CD4+ clones were located mainly in CM and EM, and CD8+ clones in EMRA. Later expanders leaned toward CD4+, whereas clones contracting from day 15 to 85 were balanced CD4/CD8.

The CDR3 spans 13 residues. Germline V gives CDR1 SGHTA, CDR2 FQGNSA. V was clipped by 5 bases and J by 3 bases, with 11 bases between them. Barcoded TCR alpha and TCR beta cDNA libraries with UMIs came from 5'RACE using constant-segment primers. TCRdb re-called the 5' RACE reads with MiXCR, one entry per CDR3 protein. The table has approximately 290,000 distinct CDR3 sequences, 15% to 20% seen once. This clonotype originated in a man aged 18 to 30 who had mild COVID-19 (a few samples of this study predate the infection). Cell type and time point are not known. This chain connects TRBV7-2 to TRBJ2-7, with D perhaps matching TRBD1 or TRBD2 (5 bases each). What was sequenced was PBMCs or a T cell subset sorted from them (not recorded which). CDR3 sequence reads: CASSLDGGYEQYF. Here the CDR3 DNA reads TGTGCCAGCAGCCTAGATGGGGGCTACGAGCAGTACTTC.